This T cell receptor (beta chain) was found in a study of CXCR3-negative and CXCR3-positive naive CD8 T cells. All TRB cDNA libraries came from 5' RACE performed with UMI labels. For each CDR3 protein, TCRdb gives one entry from its re-call of the 5' RACE reads, without DNA. The specimen's table records about 120,000 distinct CDR3 sequences. The V gene's germline CDR1 is SQVTM and CDR2 ANQGSEA. This CDR3 region has 12 residues. Triplicate sorts of 300,000 cells per CD8+ subset. Study observations and caveats: Compared with CXCR3-negative naive cells, CXCR3-positive naive cells showed more hydrophobic TRB CDR3s.

Points on this clonotype: Its antigen remains unknown.

This clonotype was sampled from a human donor in good health. Some clones in this sample may be carry-over from other donors' samples. The chain carries TRBV29-1 and TRBJ1-1. What was sequenced was naive CXCR3- CD8+ T cells from blood. Subset here: CD45RO-CCR7+CD27+CD95- naive CD8+ T cells lacking CXCR3 (TNR3-). The CDR3 reads CSVEDYGTEAFF.